This TCR beta chain was captured by sequencing in a study of CD8+ T cells in alopecia areata. The study's findings and limits: In lesional scalp, particularly from alopecia totalis/universalis, clonality was higher than in normal scalp.

The germline CDR1 and CDR2 sequences are KGHSH and LQKENI. Trimming shortened V by 4 bases and J by 9 bases, and 12 bases separated the two germline ends. The CDR3 consists of 12 residues. Treatment: oral pan-JAK inhibitor, 5-10 mg twice daily. Ten or more counts support this clone. Antigen: not known. In each case, RNA was isolated and then reverse transcribed into cDNA as the sequencing template. Measured with immunoSEQ multiplex PCR; TCRdb has only the in-frame clones, and not every one. The profile shows 150,000 to 200,000 clones, less than 65% of them singletons. The material sequenced was CD4+ T cells sorted from blood, taken at week 24, from a patient treated with tofacitinib. The TCR sequence derives from a human donor with alopecia areata. The chain has TRBV18 and TRBJ1-1; no clear D gene. The CDR3, as DNA: TGTGCCAGCTCACTCGGAGGCAGTCAAGCTTTCTTT. Protein: CASSLGGSQAFF. The full variable domain, its missing parts supplied by reference TRBV18 and TRBJ1-1, is NAGVMQNPRHLVRRRGQEARLRCSPMKGHSHVYWYRQLPEEGLKFMVYLQKENIIDESGMPKERFSAEFPKEGPSILRIQQVVRGDSAAYFCASSLGGSQAFFGQGTRLTVV.